This is a list of T cell receptor beta chains from one sample in a study of cytomegalovirus exposure and HLA in healthy donors. The protocol was immunoSEQ multiplex PCR, while the TCRdb copy is restricted to in-frame clones and leaves out a portion. The sample records tens of thousands of clones, less than 75% being singletons. Sequencing was done on a sample of PBMCs. Receptors were obtained from a man in his forties in good health and CMV-seropositive. Both conserved end residues are trimmed from each CDR3. Not all rows give a size; the values are once, few, many and, for expanded clones, a class.

J gene | clone size | CDR3 length | V gene | CDR3 protein
TRBJ2-1 | NA | 11 | TRBV9 | ASSPRTGIEQF
TRBJ1-1 | NA | 12 | TRBV6-5 | ASSYAQVYAEAF
TRBJ2-2 | NA | 15 | TRBV9 | ASSVAGPAVNTGELF
TRBJ1-5 | NA | 13 | TRBV18 | ASSPPETGPKPQH
TRBJ2-2 | NA | 13 | TRBV27 | ASSLWAGGAGELF
TRBJ2-5 | NA | 11 | TRBV7-3 | ASSLLTGETQY
TRBJ1-2 | NA | 13 | TRBV4-2 | ASSQVSQGENGYT
TRBJ1-1 | NA | 13 | TRBV28 | ASSGGGPMNTEAF
TRBJ1-1 | few | 11 | TRBV2 | ASSPYQGTEAF
TRBJ2-7 | once | 14 | TRBV30 | AWSLNTRRMSYEQY
TRBJ2-5 | NA | 12 | TRBV25-1 | ASGSGGREETQY